This is a list of T cell receptor beta chains from one sample in a study of T cells after yellow fever vaccination. TCRdb passed the 5' RACE reads through MiXCR, listing each CDR3 protein once. The sample includes nearly 300,000 distinct CDR3 sequences, around 9.3% seen only once; the top ten take around 3.3%. The material sequenced was CD4+ T cells sorted from PBMCs, taken 5 days after the yellow fever booster vaccination. These receptors all stem from a man between 18 and 35 years old who received the YFV17D yellow fever vaccine. Both conserved end residues are part of each CDR3. The order of the fields is V gene, clone size, D gene, J gene, CDR3 protein, CDR3 DNA. D genes are given only for firm matches. Size is stated for part of the rows, as once, few or many counts, or as a class when the clone is expanded.

TRBV18,many,TRBD1,TRBJ2-3,CASSPPGQSTDTQYF,TGTGCCAGCTCCCCTCCGGGACAGAGCACAGATACGCAGTATTTT
TRBV4-3,few,NA,TRBJ1-2,CASSQEWDASGYTF,TGCGCCAGCAGCCAAGAATGGGACGCCAGTGGCTACACCTTC
TRBV5-1,few,NA,TRBJ2-3,CASSLVPPTDTQYF,TGCGCCAGCAGCTTGGTCCCTCCCACAGATACGCAGTATTTT
TRBV2,NA,TRBD1,TRBJ1-1,CARTAGGRGEAFF,TGTGCCAGGACCGCAGGGGGCAGGGGTGAAGCTTTCTTT
TRBV24-1,few,TRBD1,TRBJ1-2,CATGTGNVNGYTF,TGTGCCACAGGGACAGGGAATGTGAATGGCTACACCTTC
TRBV5-1,NA,NA,TRBJ1-2,CASSLAGLSGYTF,TGCGCCAGCAGCTTGGCCGGGCTTTCAGGCTACACCTTC
TRBV4-1,NA,NA,TRBJ1-6,CASGVLGSPLHF,TGCGCCAGCGGAGTCCTCGGCTCACCCCTCCACTTT
TRBV29-1,few,TRBD1,TRBJ1-1,CSVDGQGGTEAFF,TGCAGCGTTGATGGACAGGGCGGCACTGAAGCTTTCTTT
TRBV5-1,NA,NA,TRBJ1-2,CASSLDFDRSNYGYTF,TGCGCCAGCAGCTTGGACTTCGACAGGTCTAACTATGGCTACACCTTC
TRBV18,few,NA,TRBJ1-5,CASSPPQGQPQHF,TGTGCCAGCTCACCACCGCAGGGGCAGCCCCAGCATTTT
TRBV20-1,NA,NA,TRBJ1-4,CSASQSSGHNEKLFF,TGCAGTGCTAGTCAGTCGTCCGGACATAATGAAAAACTGTTTTTT
TRBV4-3,NA,TRBD2,TRBJ2-3,CASSQQGLAGGQDTQYF,TGCGCCAGCAGCCAACAGGGGCTAGCGGGGGGGCAGGATACGCAGTATTTT
TRBV9,few,TRBD1,TRBJ1-1,CASSVDGQVNTEAFF,TGTGCCAGCAGCGTAGACGGACAGGTGAACACTGAAGCTTTCTTT
TRBV12-3/TRBV12-4,NA,NA,TRBJ2-2,CASRSRALTGELFF,TGTGCCAGCAGGAGTCGAGCCCTCACCGGGGAGCTGTTTTTT
TRBV4-1,many,TRBD1,TRBJ1-4,CASSQDKGTVFANEKLFF,TGCGCCAGCAGCCAAGATAAAGGGACAGTATTTGCTAATGAAAAACTGTTTTTT
TRBV7-2,few,NA,TRBJ2-5,CASSLGNRRGETQYF,TGTGCCAGCAGCTTAGGCAACCGTCGCGGAGAGACCCAGTACTTC